The entry below gives a single T cell receptor (beta chain) sequence along with its context. The antigen remains unidentified. This specimen comes from a study of radiation and T cells in renal cell carcinoma. Documented time point: blood 2 weeks post-SBRT. This sample's treatment: 15 Gy SBRT to primary tumor, nephrectomy 4 weeks later. After SBRT, blood was collected at 2 and 4 weeks, plus baseline. General observations from the study: From baseline, blood top tumor clonotypes peaked at 2 weeks post-radiation.

Here immunoSEQ multiplex PCR was the method, and the copy in TCRdb shows in-frame clones only, minus some. The table lists tens of thousands of clones, 80% to 90% of them singletons. The germline V and J ends were trimmed by 5 bases and 9 bases, with 25 bases remaining between them. This CDR3 has 16 residues. Per the germline V gene, CDR1 is MNHEY and CDR2 is SMNVEV (reference sequence). This sequence was found in a woman in her forties or fifties with renal cell carcinoma. The starting material was blood, obtained from a patient whose treatment included radiotherapy and nephrectomy. This chain links TRBV27 with TRBJ1-2; possible D gene TRBD1, 5 bases. This CDR3 is CASSLWGDREGLSYTF. The DNA for the CDR3 is TGTGCCAGCAGTCTTTGGGGGGACCGGGAGGGTTTGAGCTACACCTTC.